Following are 25 T cell receptor beta chains from one sample sequenced in a study of blood T cell repertoires in COVID-19. Some clones are missing from TCRdb's copy, which holds only in-frame ones; the method was immunoSEQ multiplex PCR. The sample has some 120,000 clones, roughly 80% seen once; the top ten hold roughly 2.4%. The sequenced material came from peripheral blood. Receptors originate from a man aged 30 to 39 with acute or convalescent COVID-19.

The chain is built from TRBV4-3 and TRBJ1-2; 7 positions match TRBD1. V gave up 1 base and J gave up 4 bases; unmatched junction bases: 6. Germline-derived CDR1 and CDR2 are LGHNA and YSLEER. The CDR3 is made up of 15 amino acids. In DNA, the CDR3 is TGCGCCAGCAGCCAAGTAACAGGGGTGGCCTATGGCTACACCTTC. It yields the protein CASSQVTGVAYGYTF.

The chain combines TRBV3-1 (or the pseudogene TRBV3-2) with TRBJ1-1, with D hard to call. The V end lost 2 bases, the J end lost 3 bases, and 7 bases lay between the germline ends. Germline V CDR1 and CDR2: LGHDT, YNNKEL (reference sequence). The CDR3 extends over 13 amino acids. Here the CDR3 DNA reads TGTGCCAGCAGCCAATGGGCGCACACTGAAGCTTTCTTT. It translates to CASSQWAHTEAFF.

The J gene is TRBJ1-2, the V gene TRBV4-3; 10 nucleotides align to TRBD1. The J segment lost 4 bases and the V segment lost 1 base, leaving 12 bases of the junction unmatched. Germline CDR1 reads LGHNA; CDR2 reads YSLEER. The CDR3 is 18 amino acids. The CDR3 DNA reads TGCGCCAGCAGCCAAGGACTCAATGACAGGGGGCTTATCTATGGCTACACCTTC. This translates into CASSQGLNDRGLIYGYTF.

The V call is TRBV4-1, the J call TRBJ2-3; 10 nucleotides agree with TRBD1. The CDR3 is 15 residues long. Germline trimming cut 0 bases from V and 4 bases from J; bases unmatched to any gene: 1. Germline V gene sequence: CDR1 MGHRA, CDR2 YSYEKL. This CDR3 is CASSQDDRGPDTQYF. The CDR3 DNA follows: TGCGCCAGCAGCCAAGATGACAGGGGGCCAGATACGCAGTATTTT.

The J gene is TRBJ2-2, the V gene TRBV9, with 7 nucleotides matching TRBD2. This CDR3 comprises 15 residues. Trimming took 5 bases from V and 3 from J; bases not matched to a gene: 7. Germline V gene data show CDR1 as SGDLS and CDR2 as YYNGEE. CDR3: CASRPGTTYTGELFF. The DNA of the CDR3 is TGTGCCAGCAGGCCCGGGACTACCTACACCGGGGAGCTGTTTTTT.

This chain joins TRBV10-3 and TRBJ2-3; 8 positions agree with TRBD2. This CDR3 contains 15 residues. V shed 11 bases, J shed 2 bases, and the junction held 12 bases outside the gene matches. CDR1 and CDR2 from the germline V gene are ENHRY and SYGVKD. The CDR3 sequence is CAVGTRDGSTDTQYF. The CDR3, as DNA: TGTGCCGTCGGGACTAGGGACGGGTCCACAGATACGCAGTATTTT.

V gene TRBV5-4 combines with J gene TRBJ1-2; TRBD1 matches 11 bases. With V trimmed by 3 bases and J by 12 bases, 7 bases remained unmatched. The length of the CDR3 is 13 residues. Looked up from germline, CDR1 is SGHNT and CDR2 is YYREEE (reference sequence). Written as DNA, the CDR3 is TGTGCCAGCAGCTGGGACAGGGGGGAAGAGAACACCTTC. Translated, it gives CASSWDRGEENTF. The complete variable domain, with remaining parts taken from reference TRBV5-4 and TRBJ1-2, reads ETGVTQSPTHLIKTRGQQVTLRCSSQSGHNTVSWYQQALGQGPQFIFQYYREEENGRGNFPPRFSGLQFPNYSSELNVNALELDDSALYLCASSWDRGEENTFGSGTRLTVV.

The chain is built from TRBV5-1 and TRBJ1-2, with D possibly matching TRBD1 (5 bases). The CDR3 sequence is 15 residues long. In germline, CDR1 is SGHRS, CDR2 YFSETQ. The V and J ends lost 4 bases and 8 bases respectively, with 21 bases between them. CDR3 DNA sequence: TGCGCCAGCAGCGCCTCCGGGGCGGGGCCGAAGGGCTACACCTTC. Translated, it gives CASSASGAGPKGYTF.

This clone is a singleton in its sample. The gene calls are TRBV7-9 and TRBJ2-7; 8 nucleotides agree with TRBD1. CDR1 and CDR2 from the germline V gene are SEHNR and FQNEAQ (reference sequence). The CDR3 runs to 16 residues. V dropped 1 base and J dropped 0; count of bases not matched to a gene: 5. CDR3 region: CASSLVLGQGSYEQYF. The CDR3 nucleotides read TGTGCCAGCAGCTTAGTCCTAGGACAGGGCTCCTACGAGCAGTACTTC.

This chain connects TRBV4-1 to TRBJ1-5, with 8 bases aligning to TRBD1. The CDR3 loop spans 15 amino acids. Germline values: CDR1 MGHRA, CDR2 YSYEKL. The V segment lost 3 bases and the J segment 7 bases; nucleotides outside the gene matches: 8. The CDR3 loop is CASSQDDRGGQPQHF. The CDR3 DNA is TGCGCCAGCAGCCAGGACGACAGGGGAGGGCAGCCCCAGCATTTT.

The chain is built from TRBV7-6 and TRBJ1-5; 7 nucleotides match TRBD1. Germline CDR1 reads SGHVS; CDR2 reads FNYEAQ. This CDR3 has 14 amino acids. V dropped 5 bases and J dropped 7; count of bases not matched to a gene: 8. The CDR3 here is CASSRDSGRQPQHF. CDR3 in DNA: TGTGCCAGCAGCCGGGACAGCGGACGCCAGCCCCAGCATTTT.

The chain recombines TRBV25-1 with TRBJ1-2, with 12 nucleotides matching TRBD1. The CDR3 runs 17 residues. The germline gives CDR1 MGHDK, CDR2 SYGVNS. V was pared by 1 base and J by 4 bases, with 7 bases of the junction left unmatched. The CDR3 sequence: CASSESGTGGRVYGYTF. DNA of the CDR3: TGTGCCAGCAGTGAATCGGGGACAGGGGGCCGTGTCTATGGCTACACCTTC.

The chain links TRBV19 to TRBJ2-1, with TRBD2 identical over 9 bases. Germline CDR1 and CDR2: LNHDA and SQIVND (reference sequence). The CDR3 sequence is 15 residues long. Trimming removed 3 bases from V and 7 bases from J; junction bases left unmatched: 7. CDR3 residues: CASSISGSGGNEQFF. The DNA of the CDR3 is TGTGCCAGTAGTATTAGCGGGAGCGGTGGGAATGAGCAGTTCTTC.

The chain employs TRBV19 and TRBJ2-3; the match to TRBD1 covers 7 bases. After removal of 4 bases from V and 4 bases from J, the junction contained 14 bases not matched to a gene. This CDR3 is built from 17 residues. Germline lookup yields CDR1 LNHDA and CDR2 SQIVND (reference sequence). This CDR3 reads CASSTTNTDRAPDTQYF. The CDR3 DNA reads TGTGCCAGTAGTACTACAAATACTGACAGGGCGCCAGATACGCAGTATTTT.

The chain uses TRBV4-2 and TRBJ2-3, with 10 nucleotides matching TRBD2. J was trimmed by 3 bases and V by 4 bases; bases with no gene match: 7. Germline V lookup: CDR1 LGHNA, CDR2 YNFKEQ. This CDR3 region has 16 residues. CDR3 in DNA: TGTGCCAGCAGCCCGCGAGCGGGGGGGAATACAGATACGCAGTATTTT. Translated: CASSPRAGGNTDTQYF.

This chain connects TRBV7-9 to TRBJ1-1, with D hard to call. The germline V gene has CDR1 SEHNR and CDR2 FQNEAQ (reference sequence). This CDR3 has 13 residues. V lost 8 bases and J 6 bases, leaving 16 bases between the germline ends. The CDR3 sequence is CASGAPPSAEAFF. The DNA for the CDR3 is TGTGCCAGCGGAGCTCCGCCCAGCGCTGAAGCTTTCTTT.

J is TRBJ2-1 and V is TRBV25-1; the match to TRBD2 covers 8 bases. Trimming at V came to 5 bases and at J to 3 bases, leaving 6 bases not matched to a gene. The germline V gene encodes CDR1 MGHDK and CDR2 SYGVNS. This CDR3 comprises 15 residues. CDR3: CASSTPGGLYNEQFF. In nucleotides, the CDR3 is TGTGCCAGCAGTACCCCGGGGGGGCTCTACAATGAGCAGTTCTTC.

The gene calls are TRBV6-5 and TRBJ2-7, with TRBD1 identical over 9 bases. CDR3 length: 16 residues. The germline gives CDR1 MNHEY, CDR2 SVGAGI. J gave up 4 bases and V 2 bases, and 9 bases lay outside the gene matches. The DNA of the CDR3 is TGTGCCAGCAGTTACGTTACAGGACAGGGGTCGTACGAGCAGTACTTC. This translates into CASSYVTGQGSYEQYF.

The chain has TRBV28 and TRBJ2-3; D call uncertain. This CDR3 contains 15 residues. V was pared by 3 bases and J by 2 bases, with 12 bases between. CDR1 and CDR2 (germline): MDHEN, SYDVKM. The CDR3: CASSFTRMVTDTQYF. In DNA form, the CDR3 reads TGTGCCAGCAGTTTCACCAGGATGGTCACAGATACGCAGTATTTT.

The chain uses TRBV12-5 and TRBJ2-6; D gene uncertain. CDR1 and CDR2 (germline): LGHNT, FRNRAP. The CDR3 spans 13 residues. V dropped 3 bases and J dropped 4 bases, with 4 bases sitting between them. This CDR3 is CASGLQGANVLTF. In nucleotides, the CDR3 is TGTGCTAGTGGTTTACAGGGGGCCAACGTCCTGACTTTC.

The rearrangement links TRBV27 to TRBJ1-6, with D tentatively TRBD1 (5 bases). The V and J ends lost 5 bases and 10 bases respectively, with 12 bases between them. There are 13 residues in the CDR3. CDR1 is MNHEY and CDR2 is SMNVEV in the germline V gene (reference sequence). DNA of the CDR3: TGTGCCAGCAGTCAACCAGGGAACTCACCCCTCCACTTT. Its protein is CASSQPGNSPLHF.

This clone appeared a few times. This chain joins TRBV6-6 and TRBJ2-3; possibly TRBD2 for D (6 bases). Germline values: CDR1 MNHNY, CDR2 SVGAGI (reference sequence). The V gene lost 0 bases and the J gene lost 5 bases, with 6 bases spanning the gap. This CDR3 region has 13 residues. This chain's CDR3 is CASSYSGLDTQYF. The DNA for the CDR3 is TGTGCCAGCAGTTACTCGGGACTAGATACGCAGTATTTT.

The chain couples TRBV5-4 to TRBJ2-3; 8 bases map to TRBD2. CDR3 length equals 15 residues. In germline, CDR1 is SGHNT, CDR2 YYREEE (reference sequence). Germline trimming cut 3 bases from V and 3 bases from J; bases unmatched to any gene: 6. The chain's CDR3 is CASSWRGAGTDTQYF. The CDR3 region has the DNA TGTGCCAGCAGCTGGCGGGGGGCCGGTACAGATACGCAGTATTTT.

V usage is TRBV9 and J usage is TRBJ2-1; D not resolved. This CDR3 comprises 17 residues. Germline CDR1 is SGDLS and CDR2 is YYNGEE. V was shortened by 4 bases and J by 2 bases, with 19 bases between the two germline ends. The CDR3 here is CASSTHTTPSPYNEQFF. The CDR3 DNA is TGTGCCAGCAGCACACATACTACTCCCTCGCCCTACAATGAGCAGTTCTTC.

The CDR3 nucleotides are TGCGCCAGCAGCGGCGGGACTAGCCTTTACAATGAGCAGTTCTTC. Translating gives CASSGGTSLYNEQFF. V is TRBV5-1 and J is TRBJ2-1, with TRBD2 matching over 9 bases. The CDR3 is made up of 15 amino acids. Per germline, CDR1 SGHRS and CDR2 YFSETQ. Trimming took 4 bases from V and 4 from J; bases not matched to a gene: 6.